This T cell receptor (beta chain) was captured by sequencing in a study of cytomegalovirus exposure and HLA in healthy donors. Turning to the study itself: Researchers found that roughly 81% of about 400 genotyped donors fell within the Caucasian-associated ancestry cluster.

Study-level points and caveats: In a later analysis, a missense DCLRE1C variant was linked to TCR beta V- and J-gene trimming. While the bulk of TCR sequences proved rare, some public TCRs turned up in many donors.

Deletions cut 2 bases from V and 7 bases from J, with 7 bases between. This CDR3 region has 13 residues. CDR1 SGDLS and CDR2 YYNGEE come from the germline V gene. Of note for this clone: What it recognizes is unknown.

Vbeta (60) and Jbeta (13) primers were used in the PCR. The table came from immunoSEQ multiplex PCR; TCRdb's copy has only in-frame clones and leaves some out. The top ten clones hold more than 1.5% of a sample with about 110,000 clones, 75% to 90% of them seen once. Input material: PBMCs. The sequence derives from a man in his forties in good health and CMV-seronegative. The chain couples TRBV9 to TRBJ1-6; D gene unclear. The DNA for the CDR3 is TGTGCCAGCAGCGTCGACTGGAATTCACCCCTCCACTTT. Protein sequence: CASSVDWNSPLHF.